This passage covers 8 T cell receptor beta chains from one sample sequenced in a study of long-term antiretroviral therapy in people with HIV. Version v3.0 of the immunoSEQ assay was performed at survey level. Produced via immunoSEQ multiplex PCR; TCRdb's table is partial and in-frame only. The repertoire holds under 25,000 clones, with about 82% as singletons. The source material was unsorted PBMCs, sampled 1.6 years after starting antiretroviral therapy. The receptors here all came from a man aged 40-55 years with HIV.

The gene calls are TRBV18 and TRBJ1-1; D possibly corresponds to TRBD1 (5 bases). Germline V gives CDR1 KGHSH, CDR2 LQKENI. The CDR3 spans 16 residues. Trimming took 2 bases from V and 1 from J, leaving 14 bases between them. DNA for the CDR3: TGTGCCAGCTCACCAGGGGGGGGACTGCAGAACACTGAAGCTTTCTTT. This sequence encodes CASSPGGGLQNTEAFF.

The DNA of the CDR3 is TGTGCCAGCAGCTTGGGGTCCAGGGGGCCTCGGGCCAACGTCCTGACTTTC. This translates into CASSLGSRGPRANVLTF. This chain links TRBV5-6 with TRBJ2-6; 8 nucleotides line up with TRBD1. Germline V gene sequence: CDR1 SGHDT, CDR2 YYEEEE. The CDR3 spans 17 residues. The J segment lost 5 bases and the V segment lost 0 bases, leaving 7 bases of the junction unmatched.

In DNA, the CDR3 is TGTGCCAGCAGCTTCGGACAGGGGGCCGGGGAGCAGTACTTC. This translates into CASSFGQGAGEQYF. The rearrangement links TRBV5-4 to TRBJ2-7; the match to TRBD1 covers 11 bases. J lost 7 bases, V lost 2 bases, and 5 bases had no gene match. This CDR3 has 14 amino acids. CDR1 and CDR2 from the germline V gene are SGHNT and YYREEE (reference sequence).

The chain carries TRBV7-6 and TRBJ2-4; D might be TRBD1 or TRBD2, each matching 5 bases. The CDR3 contains 16 residues. Germline assignment: CDR1 SGHVS and CDR2 FNYEAQ. V was cut by 2 bases and J by 5 bases, with 16 bases left in between. CDR3 sequence: CASSLSPRGKENIQYF. In nucleotides, the CDR3 is TGTGCCAGCAGCTTAAGTCCGAGGGGAAAGGAAAACATTCAGTACTTC.

This clone was counted only a few times. J is TRBJ1-2 and V is TRBV29-1; D is undetermined. V lost 3 bases and J lost 8, with 4 bases in between. Germline lookup yields CDR1 SQVTM and CDR2 ANQGSEA. This CDR3 has 9 amino acids. CDR3 sequence reads: CSVDEGYTF. DNA for the CDR3: TGCAGCGTTGATGAAGGCTACACCTTC.

This rearrangement joins TRBV5-4 to TRBJ2-3; 7 bases are shared with TRBD2. CDR1 and CDR2 (germline): SGHNT, YYREEE (reference sequence). There are 15 residues in the CDR3. J was trimmed by 3 bases and V by 1 base; bases with no gene match: 5. Written as DNA, the CDR3 is TGTGCCAGCAGCTTGCGAGGGAGGGTGACAGATACGCAGTATTTT. Translation: CASSLRGRVTDTQYF. Based on the CDR3 plus reference TRBV5-4 and TRBJ2-3, the full variable domain is ETGVTQSPTHLIKTRGQQVTLRCSSQSGHNTVSWYQQALGQGPQFIFQYYREEENGRGNFPPRFSGLQFPNYSSELNVNALELDDSALYLCASSLRGRVTDTQYFGPGTRLTVL.

This chain uses TRBV27 with TRBJ2-1, with TRBD2 identical over 7 bases. The CDR3 covers 16 residues. From germline, CDR1 is MNHEY and CDR2 SMNVEV (reference sequence). J lost 2 bases, V lost 3 bases, and 7 bases had no gene match. The chain's CDR3 is CASSFILGGPYNEQFF. In DNA form, the CDR3 reads TGTGCCAGCAGTTTTATTTTGGGAGGGCCCTACAATGAGCAGTTCTTC.

The rearrangement uses TRBV10-3 and TRBJ2-5; D is undetermined. Trimming removed 4 bases at V and 4 bases at J, with 7 bases between. The germline V gene has CDR1 ENHRY and CDR2 SYGVKD. The CDR3 is 12 amino acids. CDR3 sequence: CAISGGSETQYF. For the CDR3, the DNA is TGTGCCATCAGTGGGGGATCAGAGACCCAGTACTTC.